This T cell receptor beta chain was observed in a study of Ad26.COV2.S vaccination and SARS-CoV-2 variants. Study-wide context: Ad26.COV2.S was injected intramuscularly once or twice, 56 days apart. Study-wide results and limits: The breadth of spike-specific CD8+ and CD4+ T cell responses after vaccination was reportedly substantial. Total T cell responses were possibly underestimated by TCR breadth and depth analyses.

Germline values: CDR1 SGHDN, CDR2 FVKESK. The length of the CDR3 is 11 residues. V gave up 1 base and J gave up 7 bases, with 3 bases separating them. Sequencing used immunoSEQ multiplex PCR; TCRdb keeps in-frame clones, though not all of them. The sample records some 500,000 clones, 89% being singletons. Noted treatment: roughly 18 received Ad26.COV2.S at low or high dose, single or two shots; a few received placebo; per-sample allocation not given. Sampling was done on day 63 after the first vaccine or placebo injection. With regard to this clone: What it binds is not known.

This sequence was found in a person between 18 and 59 years old who received the Ad26.COV2.S COVID-19 vaccine or a placebo. The J gene is TRBJ2-3, the V gene TRBV14; D is undetermined. Here the sequenced sample was peripheral blood, taken in a trial of Ad26.COV2.S vaccine versus placebo. The CDR3 loop reads CASSQGNTQYF. CDR3 sequence (DNA): TGTGCCAGCAGCCAAGGAAATACGCAGTATTTT.